This T cell receptor beta chain was documented in a study of T-cell memory formation after mild COVID-19. A single record per CDR3 protein comes from TCRdb applying MiXCR to the 5' RACE reads. In the table there are approximately 200,000 distinct CDR3 sequences, approximately 16% of which are singletons. General observations from the study: Of the contracting clones, CD4+ ones lay mainly in CM and EM, and CD8+ ones in EMRA.

With regard to this clonotype: The antigen is not known.

Trimming took off 4 bases at V and 4 bases at J, with 10 bases between the two ends. This CDR3 spans 13 amino acids. The receptor comes from an adult woman who had mild COVID-19 (a few samples of this study predate the infection). Cell type and time point are not known. V and J are TRBV12-3 or TRBV12-4 and TRBJ1-2; D remains ambiguous. Sequencing input: PBMCs or a T cell subset sorted from them (not recorded which). The CDR3 sequence is CASSYGESYGYTF. Written as DNA, the CDR3 is TGTGCCAGCAGTTATGGGGAGTCCTATGGCTACACCTTC.